These 32 T cell receptor beta chains originate from one sample sequenced in a study of radiotherapy plus CTLA-4 blockade in lung cancer. Profiled with immunoSEQ multiplex PCR; TCRdb holds only in-frame clones, not every one. There are roughly 25,000 clones in the sample; around 66% occur only once, and 3.6% lies in the top ten. This material consisted of peripheral blood, taken from a patient treated with radiotherapy plus ipilimumab. These receptors were taken from a human donor with non-small cell lung cancer who had stable disease on radiotherapy plus ipilimumab.

V and J are TRBV2 and TRBJ2-1, with TRBD2 as a possible D gene (5 bases). V dropped 4 bases and J dropped 0 bases, with 13 bases sitting between them. From germline, CDR1 is SNHLY and CDR2 FYNNEI. This CDR3 contains 16 residues. Written as DNA, the CDR3 is TGTGCCAGCAGTGTGGAGAGGGTAAGCTCCTACAATGAGCAGTTCTTC. Translated: CASSVERVSSYNEQFF.

The rearrangement joins TRBV7-9 to TRBJ2-3; no definite D call. This CDR3 is 8 amino acids long. Germline-derived CDR1 and CDR2 are SEHNR and FQNEAQ (reference sequence). The CDR3 coding sequence is TGTGCGACAGATACGCAGTATTTT. Residues: CATDTQYF.

This clone showed up just a few times. The V call is TRBV6-1, the J call TRBJ1-1; the D gene is possibly TRBD1 (6 bases). V was trimmed by 4 bases and J by 1 base, leaving 13 bases between them. CDR3 size: 15 residues. Germline CDR1 reads MNHNS; CDR2 reads SASEGT. The CDR3 region is CASSGGGQQNTEAFF. CDR3 DNA: TGTGCCAGCAGTGGCGGGGGGCAGCAGAACACTGAAGCTTTCTTT.

The rearrangement joins TRBV6-6 to TRBJ1-2; D is perhaps TRBD1 (6 bases). This CDR3 region has 15 residues. Trimming shortened V by 2 bases and J by 4 bases, and 14 bases separated the two germline ends. Per germline, CDR1 MNHNY and CDR2 SVGAGI (reference sequence). CDR3 bases: TGTGCCAGCAGTTACAATCGGGGGCCGGGCTATGGCTACACCTTC. This gives the protein CASSYNRGPGYGYTF.

The genes are TRBV21-1 and TRBJ1-1. TRBV21-1 is a recognized pseudogene. The CDR3 consists of 17 residues. The CDR3 spells CASSKVSGGSMNTEAFF. CDR3 coding DNA: TGTGCCAGCAGCAAAGTCTCCGGGGGGTCCATGAACACTGAAGCTTTCTTT.

This clone showed up just a few times. V gene TRBV10-3 combines with J gene TRBJ1-4, with D maybe TRBD1 (5 bases). The CDR3 is 17 amino acids. Trimming left V 0 bases short and J 3 bases short, with 14 bases between. Germline-derived CDR1 and CDR2 are ENHRY and SYGVKD. CDR3 amino acids: CAISESWIGGPNEKLFF. CDR3 coding DNA: TGTGCCATCAGTGAGTCGTGGATCGGGGGTCCTAATGAAAAACTGTTTTTT.

This rearrangement joins TRBV9 to TRBJ2-3, with 8 bases lining up with TRBD2. The CDR3 has 14 residues. V was pared by 0 bases and J by 6 bases, with 3 bases of the junction left unmatched. Germline lookup yields CDR1 SGDLS and CDR2 YYNGEE. The CDR3 reads CASSVVSGADTQYF. In nucleotides, the CDR3 is TGTGCCAGCAGCGTAGTTAGCGGGGCCGATACGCAGTATTTT. The entire variable domain, with the rest obtained from reference TRBV9 and TRBJ2-3, is as follows: DSGVTQTPKHLITATGQRVTLRCSPRSGDLSVYWYQQSLDQGLQFLIQYYNGEERAKGNILERFSAQQFPDLHSELNLSSLELGDSALYFCASSVVSGADTQYFGPGTRLTVL.

The rearrangement uses TRBV6-5 and TRBJ2-5; 7 nucleotides agree with TRBD2. CDR1 MNHEY and CDR2 SVGAGI come from the germline V gene. J lost 4 bases, V lost 10 bases, and 9 bases had no gene match. This CDR3 is 13 amino acids long. CDR3 sequence reads: CANLGGTRETQYF. DNA for the CDR3: TGTGCCAACCTCGGGGGGACTCGAGAGACCCAGTACTTC.

CDR3 protein: CASSSSVWHEQFF. DNA for the CDR3: TGTGCCAGCAGTTCCTCCGTATGGCATGAGCAGTTCTTC. The chain recombines TRBV27 with TRBJ2-1; D remains ambiguous. Trimming cost V 4 bases and J 8 bases, with 12 bases left between them. Germline V gives CDR1 MNHEY, CDR2 SMNVEV (reference sequence). This CDR3 is built from 13 residues.

This sequence joins TRBV27 and TRBJ2-3; 11 positions match TRBD2. The V and J ends lost 5 bases and 4 bases, in that order; junction bases with no gene match: 8. From germline, CDR1 is MNHEY and CDR2 SMNVEV (reference sequence). The CDR3 is 16 residues long. CDR3 nucleotide sequence: TGTGCCAGCAGTCCCCTAGCGGGAGGAGGGGCAGATACGCAGTATTTT. Amino acids: CASSPLAGGGADTQYF.

The sample holds one count of this clone. This chain links TRBV18 with TRBJ1-1; a weak D match, TRBD1 (5 bases). V was pared by 2 bases and J by 11 bases, with 15 bases between. The CDR3 is 13 amino acids. Germline V CDR1 and CDR2: KGHSH, LQKENI. Here the CDR3 DNA reads TGTGCCAGCTCACCAATAGACTCCAGGGAGGCTTTCTTT. Protein: CASSPIDSREAFF. Using reference TRBV18 and TRBJ1-1 for the parts outside the CDR3, the full variable domain is NAGVMQNPRHLVRRRGQEARLRCSPMKGHSHVYWYRQLPEEGLKFMVYLQKENIIDESGMPKERFSAEFPKEGPSILRIQQVVRGDSAAYFCASSPIDSREAFFGQGTRLTVV.

The gene calls are TRBV7-2 and TRBJ1-3; D might be TRBD1 (5 bases). V lost 0 bases, J lost 0 bases, and 9 bases lay in between. In germline, CDR1 is SGHTA, CDR2 FQGNSA. CDR3 length: 16 residues. The CDR3 DNA sequence: TGTGCCAGCAGCTTAGCTGTGGGGCTCTCTGGAAACACCATATATTTT. Translation: CASSLAVGLSGNTIYF.

The V gene is TRBV2, the J gene TRBJ2-2; D gene unclear. Between the trimmed V and J ends, which lost 7 bases and 7 bases, there was a span of 16 bases. The CDR3 runs 14 residues. The germline CDR1 and CDR2 sequences are SNHLY and FYNNEI. The CDR3 region has the DNA TGTGCCAGCAAGGTCGAAGGGTCCATCGGGGAGCTGTTTTTT. Translating gives CASKVEGSIGELFF.

The rearrangement links TRBV28 to TRBJ1-2, with 10 positions matching TRBD1. Germline assignment: CDR1 MDHEN and CDR2 SYDVKM. V dropped 6 bases and J dropped 5; count of bases not matched to a gene: 9. There are 15 residues in the CDR3. For the CDR3, the DNA is TGTGCCAGCAGCCCCAGACAGGGGGCGATTTATGGCTACACCTTC. Translation: CASSPRQGAIYGYTF.

The chain is built from TRBV11-3 and TRBJ1-1; D is ambiguous. There are 13 residues in the CDR3. Germline V lookup: CDR1 SGHNT, CDR2 YENEEA. Trimming removed 4 bases at V and 4 bases at J, with 10 bases between. The CDR3 here is CASSSHVSTEAFF. The DNA for the CDR3 is TGTGCCAGCAGCTCGCATGTATCCACTGAAGCTTTCTTT. Full variable domain (outside the CDR3, taken from reference TRBV11-3 and TRBJ1-1): EAGVVQSPRYKIIEKKQPVAFWCNPISGHNTLYWYLQNLGQGPELLIRYENEEAVDDSQLPKDRFSAERLKGVDSTLKIQPAELGDSAVYLCASSSHVSTEAFFGQGTRLTVV.

This chain joins TRBV5-6 and TRBJ1-2; tentatively, D is TRBD1 (6 bases). Germline CDR1 SGHDT, CDR2 YYEEEE. V was clipped by 5 bases and J by 10 bases, with 12 bases between them. The CDR3 covers 11 residues. The CDR3 sequence: CASRRGAAYTF. CDR3 DNA: TGTGCCAGCAGGAGGGGGGCGGCCTACACCTTC.

This rearrangement joins TRBV6-1 to TRBJ2-7; D remains unclear. This CDR3 contains 12 residues. Germline V gene sequence: CDR1 MNHNS, CDR2 SASEGT. V lost 5 bases to trimming and J lost 13 bases, with 18 bases between them. The CDR3 here is CASSPLVGSPYF. The CDR3 coding sequence is TGTGCCAGCAGTCCTTTGGTAGGATCACCTTACTTC.

CDR3 nucleotides: TGTGCCAGCAGCGTAGTGGGCAATCAGCCCCAGCATTTT. Its protein product is CASSVVGNQPQHF. J is TRBJ1-5 and V is TRBV9, with unresolved D. The germline gives CDR1 SGDLS, CDR2 YYNGEE. V lost 0 bases and J lost 2, with 3 bases in between. The CDR3 is made up of 13 amino acids.

This clone was seen a handful of times. V is TRBV6-6 and J is TRBJ2-7; 13 nucleotides align to TRBD2. The junction had 3 bases not matched to a gene; V was cut back by 5 bases and J by 5 bases. Germline V gives CDR1 MNHNY, CDR2 SVGAGI (reference sequence). CDR3 length: 14 residues. CDR3 protein: CASSLGLAGDEQYF. As DNA, the CDR3 is TGTGCCAGCAGTCTCGGACTAGCGGGAGACGAGCAGTACTTC.

The count of this clone is one. The chain links TRBV28 to TRBJ2-1; D is unresolved. Germline V gene sequence: CDR1 MDHEN, CDR2 SYDVKM. The CDR3 is 11 amino acids. Trimming left V 5 bases short and J 12 bases short, with 11 bases between. CDR3 nucleotides: TGTGCCAGCAGTCCCACCCGGAGGCAGTTCTTC. Amino acid sequence: CASSPTRRQFF.

This chain connects TRBV4-2 to TRBJ2-7, with a possible D match to TRBD2 (7 bases). This CDR3 is built from 17 residues. Germline V CDR1 and CDR2: LGHNA, YNFKEQ. Trimming shortened V by 1 base and J by 2 bases, and 18 bases separated the two germline ends. The CDR3 spells CASSQVGGGGQPYEQYF. CDR3 nucleotides: TGTGCCAGCAGCCAAGTTGGGGGCGGGGGTCAACCCTACGAGCAGTACTTC.

This clone was found a few times. V is TRBV19 and J is TRBJ2-3; weak D call: TRBD2 (5 bases). Trimming left V 1 base short and J 0 bases short, with 14 bases between. The CDR3 runs to 17 residues. Germline lookup yields CDR1 LNHDA and CDR2 SQIVND (reference sequence). The CDR3 DNA sequence: TGTGCCAGTAGTATAGCACGCGGGCGGTCCAGCACAGATACGCAGTATTTT. Encoded protein: CASSIARGRSSTDTQYF. Full variable domain (rest looked up from reference TRBV19 and TRBJ2-3): DGGITQSPKYLFRKEGQNVTLSCEQNLNHDAMYWYRQDPGQGLRLIYYSQIVNDFQKGDIAEGYSVSREKKESFPLTVTSAQKNPTAFYLCASSIARGRSSTDTQYFGPGTRLTVL.

J is TRBJ2-7 and V is TRBV5-4; 9 nucleotides agree with TRBD2. The CDR3 sequence is 16 residues long. Trimming took 1 base from V and 6 from J; bases not matched to a gene: 11. Germline V CDR1 and CDR2: SGHNT, YYREEE (reference sequence). DNA of the CDR3: TGTGCCAGCAGCTTGACGGCGGGAGGGCCTAACGGCGAGCAGTACTTC. Its protein product is CASSLTAGGPNGEQYF. Using reference TRBV5-4 and TRBJ2-7 for the parts outside the CDR3, the full variable domain is ETGVTQSPTHLIKTRGQQVTLRCSSQSGHNTVSWYQQALGQGPQFIFQYYREEENGRGNFPPRFSGLQFPNYSSELNVNALELDDSALYLCASSLTAGGPNGEQYFGPGTRLTVT.

This chain connects TRBV11-1 to TRBJ1-1, with D unresolved. The CDR3 runs to 15 residues. V was shortened by 5 bases and J by 3 bases, with 16 bases between the two germline ends. The V gene's germline CDR1 is SGHAT and CDR2 FQDESV (reference sequence). CDR3 DNA: TGTGCCAGCAGCCCCATTTGGCAGACCGACACTGAAGCTTTCTTT. This encodes CASSPIWQTDTEAFF.

In this sample, this clone turned up once. The same CDR3 is also encoded by other DNA sequences in this sample. This chain connects TRBV6-5 to TRBJ2-3; TRBD1 is a possible D gene (6 bases). Germline-derived CDR1 and CDR2 are MNHEY and SVGAGI. The CDR3 is 15 residues long. V was clipped by 6 bases and J by 6 bases, with 19 bases between them. This CDR3 reads CASSSFGTTTDTQYF. CDR3 coding DNA: TGTGCCAGCAGCTCCTTTGGGACAACCACGGATACGCAGTATTTT.

In its sample, this clone was seen a few times. The CDR3 DNA is TGTGCCAGCAGTGAACTGAACACTGAAGCTTTCTTT. Protein sequence: CASSELNTEAFF. This chain uses TRBV6-5 with TRBJ1-1; D call uncertain. The CDR3 covers 12 residues. The germline CDR1 and CDR2 sequences are MNHEY and SVGAGI. V lost 5 bases and J lost 0, with 4 bases in between.

The chain recombines TRBV29-1 with TRBJ2-4; either TRBD1 or TRBD2 may fit D (5 bases each). The CDR3 spans 16 residues. V was trimmed by 5 bases and J by 2 bases, leaving 19 bases between them. Germline CDR1 is SQVTM and CDR2 is ANQGSEA. The CDR3 spells CSVTGPSGRPKNIQYF. The DNA of the CDR3 is TGCAGCGTTACTGGCCCCTCGGGGCGTCCCAAAAACATTCAGTACTTC.

The V and J genes are TRBV5-5 and TRBJ1-3, with D hard to call. Trimming left V 6 bases short and J 0 bases short, with 13 bases between. Germline V lookup: CDR1 SGHKS, CDR2 YYEKEE (reference sequence). CDR3 size: 15 residues. For the CDR3, the DNA is TGTGCCAGCACCGCGTGCCGCATCTCTGGAAACACCATATATTTT. It translates to CASTACRISGNTIYF. Together with reference TRBV5-5 and TRBJ1-3, the CDR3 gives the full variable domain: DAGVTQSPTHLIKTRGQQVTLRCSPISGHKSVSWYQQVLGQGPQFIFQYYEKEERGRGNFPDRFSARQFPNYSSELNVNALLLGDSALYLCASTACRISGNTIYFGEGSWLTVV.

The V call is TRBV14, the J call TRBJ2-5, with D maybe TRBD1 (6 bases). Germline V gene sequence: CDR1 SGHDN, CDR2 FVKESK. V was shortened by 6 bases and J by 5 bases, with 16 bases between the two germline ends. The CDR3 contains 14 residues. The CDR3 reads CASSLGQMKETQYF. The CDR3 nucleotides are TGTGCCAGCAGTCTTGGACAGATGAAGGAGACCCAGTACTTC.

The chain combines TRBV23-1 with TRBJ2-3; D is undetermined. TRBV23-1 is recorded as an ORF, its role being uncertain. V lost 0 bases, J lost 3 bases, and 10 bases lay in between. The CDR3 spans 15 residues. CDR3 bases: TGCGCCAGCAGTCAATCGGTGCATTTGACAGATACGCAGTATTTT. This codes for CASSQSVHLTDTQYF.

This chain uses TRBV6-4 with TRBJ2-2; TRBD2 is a possible D gene (6 bases). V lost 2 bases and J 5 bases, leaving 15 bases between the germline ends. This CDR3 is built from 16 residues. Germline assignment: CDR1 MRHNA and CDR2 SNTAGT. CDR3 coding DNA: TGTGCCAGCAGTGACGAGGAGGGGCGAGGAACCGGGGAGCTGTTTTTT. The encoded protein is CASSDEEGRGTGELFF.

The genes are TRBV2 and TRBJ2-3, with D maybe TRBD1 (5 bases). V dropped 8 bases and J dropped 3 bases, with 12 bases sitting between them. The CDR3 contains 13 residues. Germline V lookup: CDR1 SNHLY, CDR2 FYNNEI. CDR3 protein: CASWPGFTDTQYF. CDR3 coding DNA: TGTGCCAGCTGGCCAGGGTTTACAGATACGCAGTATTTT.